A single sample is the source of the 25 T cell receptor beta chains below, sequenced in a study of long-term antiretroviral therapy in people with HIV. Survey-level resolution applied to immunoSEQ assay v3.0. This table comes from immunoSEQ multiplex PCR, and its TCRdb copy is limited to in-frame clones, with some not included. The sample consists of about 15,000 clones, more than 75% of them appearing once. The sample in question was unsorted PBMCs, obtained 6.9 years after starting antiretroviral therapy. The receptors derive from a man in his forties or fifties with HIV.

This clone was observed a few times. This chain links TRBV7-6 with TRBJ2-1, with 8 bases identical to TRBD2. Germline V gene data show CDR1 as SGHVS and CDR2 as FNYEAQ. The CDR3 is 18 amino acids. V gave up 0 bases and J gave up 8 bases; unmatched junction bases: 15. CDR3 sequence: CASSLAVSGAGEGDEQFF. In DNA form, the CDR3 reads TGTGCCAGCAGCTTAGCTGTCTCGGGAGCGGGAGAAGGCGATGAGCAGTTCTTC.

Written as DNA, the CDR3 is TGTGCCAGCAGCCCCGGAGAATTACCGGGACTGGGGGAGCAGTTCTTC. Its translation: CASSPGELPGLGEQFF. V is TRBV11-3 and J is TRBJ2-1; D perhaps matches TRBD2 (6 bases). CDR1 and CDR2 (germline): SGHNT, YENEEA. V lost 5 bases, J lost 10 bases, and 24 bases lay in between. CDR3 length: 16 amino acids.

The V call is TRBV7-2, the J call TRBJ2-7, with 8 nucleotides matching TRBD2. The length of the CDR3 is 13 residues. Germline values: CDR1 SGHTA, CDR2 FQGNSA. V trimming: 6 bases; J trimming: 2 bases; junction bases outside the gene matches: 3. CDR3 DNA sequence: TGTGCCAGCAGGTTTAGCGGGACCTACGAGCAGTACTTC. Encoded protein: CASRFSGTYEQYF.

This clone showed up just once. Written as DNA, the CDR3 is TGTGCCAGCAGCCTCTTTTCCTACGAGCAGTACTTC. This sequence encodes CASSLFSYEQYF. V gene TRBV5-4 combines with J gene TRBJ2-7; D unresolved. The CDR3 has 12 residues. The germline CDR1 and CDR2 sequences are SGHNT and YYREEE (reference sequence). Trimming cost V 4 bases and J 1 base, with 6 bases left between them.

This chain connects TRBV6-1 to TRBJ1-2; 11 nucleotides agree with TRBD1. The CDR3 length is 15 residues. The germline V gene encodes CDR1 MNHNS and CDR2 SASEGT. Germline trimming cut 6 bases from V and 4 bases from J; bases unmatched to any gene: 7. CDR3 nucleotides: TGTGCCAGCAGGGAGGACAGGGGGCTCTCCTATGGCTACACCTTC. The encoded protein is CASREDRGLSYGYTF.

J is TRBJ2-1 and V is TRBV5-4; a possible D gene is TRBD2 (6 bases). V lost 3 bases and J lost 4, with 14 bases in between. The CDR3 covers 15 residues. Germline V gene lookup returns CDR1 SGHNT and CDR2 YYREEE (reference sequence). The CDR3 here is CASSWGGQKYNEQFF. CDR3 sequence (DNA): TGTGCCAGCAGCTGGGGAGGTCAGAAGTACAATGAGCAGTTCTTC.

The gene calls are TRBV28 and TRBJ2-7; tentatively, D is TRBD1 (5 bases). In germline, CDR1 is MDHEN, CDR2 SYDVKM. CDR3 size: 14 residues. V was clipped by 5 bases and J by 5 bases, with 16 bases between them. The CDR3 is CASSTTTRAHEQYF. CDR3 nucleotide sequence: TGTGCCAGCAGTACGACAACCAGGGCGCACGAGCAGTACTTC. Full variable domain (rest looked up from reference TRBV28 and TRBJ2-7): DVKVTQSSRYLVKRTGEKVFLECVQDMDHENMFWYRQDPGLGLRLIYFSYDVKMKEKGDIPEGYSVSREKKERFSLILESASTNQTSMYLCASSTTTRAHEQYFGPGTRLTVT.

The J gene is TRBJ1-5, the V gene TRBV19, with a tentative D call TRBD1 (5 bases). The CDR3 runs to 13 residues. Germline-derived CDR1 and CDR2 are LNHDA and SQIVND (reference sequence). V was clipped by 8 bases and J by 5 bases, with 13 bases between them. CDR3 loop: CASEGKGDQPQHF. CDR3 coding DNA: TGTGCCAGTGAGGGTAAAGGGGATCAGCCCCAGCATTTT.

This clone was counted once. V is TRBV7-8 and J is TRBJ2-7, with a weak D call TRBD1 (7 bases). CDR3 length equals 14 residues. The germline V gene has CDR1 SGHVS and CDR2 FQNEAQ. The ends were cut back, 0 bases at V and 6 bases at J, with 12 bases in the middle. Here the CDR3 reads CASSLARQGGEQYF. The CDR3 DNA reads TGTGCCAGCAGCTTAGCACGACAGGGAGGCGAGCAGTACTTC.

V is TRBV19 and J is TRBJ2-1, with D perhaps TRBD2 (5 bases). Trimming shortened V by 4 bases and J by 7 bases, and 26 bases separated the two germline ends. The length of the CDR3 is 18 residues. The germline CDR1 and CDR2 sequences are LNHDA and SQIVND (reference sequence). In DNA form, the CDR3 reads TGTGCCAGTAGTACCTGGACTTTAAGGTGGGAGAAACTTAATGAGCAGTTCTTC. Its protein is CASSTWTLRWEKLNEQFF. Combining the CDR3 with reference TRBV19 and TRBJ2-1 gives the whole variable domain DGGITQSPKYLFRKEGQNVTLSCEQNLNHDAMYWYRQDPGQGLRLIYYSQIVNDFQKGDIAEGYSVSREKKESFPLTVTSAQKNPTAFYLCASSTWTLRWEKLNEQFFGPGTRLTVL.

The rearrangement joins TRBV18 to TRBJ2-5; no clear D gene. The CDR3 contains 16 residues. The germline V gene has CDR1 KGHSH and CDR2 LQKENI. V was pared by 0 bases and J by 3 bases, with 14 bases between. CDR3 bases: TGTGCCAGCTCACCACCGCTAACTTGGGGAAAAGAGACCCAGTACTTC. Amino acids: CASSPPLTWGKETQYF.

The CDR3 protein is CASRAGQADGEQFF. CDR3 DNA sequence: TGTGCCAGCAGGGCGGGACAAGCAGACGGGGAGCAGTTCTTC. The chain employs TRBV27 and TRBJ2-1, with D tentatively TRBD1 or TRBD2 (6 bases each). CDR1 and CDR2 (germline): MNHEY, SMNVEV (reference sequence). The V end was cut by 6 bases, the J end by 10 bases, with 19 bases between. This CDR3 has 14 residues.

This sequence joins TRBV11-2 and TRBJ2-1, with 7 bases matching TRBD2. CDR1 is SGHAT, CDR2 FQNNGV, per germline. The CDR3 has 16 amino acids. J was trimmed by 8 bases and V by 1 base; bases with no gene match: 11. CDR3 protein: CASSLGGRREFDEQFF. CDR3 DNA sequence: TGTGCCAGCAGCTTAGGAGGGAGGCGGGAGTTCGATGAGCAGTTCTTC.

The chain couples TRBV5-1 to TRBJ1-3; TRBD1 might be the D (5 bases). The CDR3 is made up of 14 amino acids. Trimming cost V 4 bases and J 4 bases, with 12 bases left between them. Germline V gives CDR1 SGHRS, CDR2 YFSETQ. DNA for the CDR3: TGCGCCAGCAGCCACGGGACGGAGGGAAACACCATATATTTT. Translated: CASSHGTEGNTIYF.

Here the CDR3 reads CASSEDGSGLETQYF. CDR3 nucleotides: TGTGCCAGCAGCGAAGACGGATCAGGCTTGGAGACCCAGTACTTC. The V call is TRBV9, the J call TRBJ2-5, with no clear D. The length of the CDR3 is 15 residues. Germline CDR1 is SGDLS and CDR2 is YYNGEE. V lost 3 bases to trimming and J lost 5 bases, with 17 bases between them.

The chain combines TRBV6-4 with TRBJ2-1, with TRBD2 identical over 8 bases. Germline V gene lookup returns CDR1 MRHNA and CDR2 SNTAGT. V lost 2 bases to trimming and J lost 3 bases; unmatched junction nucleotides: 3. This CDR3 region has 15 residues. The CDR3 DNA reads TGTGCCAGCAGTGACGGGGGGACTAGCTACAATGAGCAGTTCTTC. Its translation: CASSDGGTSYNEQFF.

This chain joins TRBV11-1 and TRBJ2-3, with no clear D. The CDR3 spans 14 residues. V lost 5 bases to trimming and J lost 4 bases, with 13 bases between them. Germline CDR1 reads SGHAT; CDR2 reads FQDESV (reference sequence). The CDR3: CASSVPRVPDTQYF. The CDR3 region has the DNA TGTGCCAGCAGCGTGCCCCGGGTTCCAGATACGCAGTATTTT.

J is TRBJ1-2 and V is TRBV6-1; possible D gene TRBD1, 6 bases. Germline CDR1 reads MNHNS; CDR2 reads SASEGT. The ends were cut back, 11 bases at V and 4 bases at J, with 17 bases in the middle. This CDR3 has 13 residues. DNA for the CDR3: TGTGCCGTCACAAGGGGGGCTTCCTATGGCTACACCTTC. The encoded protein is CAVTRGASYGYTF.

The V call is TRBV28, the J call TRBJ2-7; 8 nucleotides align to TRBD1. Trimming cost V 9 bases and J 2 bases; bases outside gene matches: 3. CDR3 length: 12 residues. The germline V gene has CDR1 MDHEN and CDR2 SYDVKM. In DNA, the CDR3 is TGTGCCAGTACGACAGGGGCCTACGAGCAGTACTTC. This translates into CASTTGAYEQYF.

As DNA, the CDR3 is TGTGCCAGCAGTTACCGGGAGAGCACAGATACGCAGTATTTT. It codes for CASSYRESTDTQYF. The chain couples TRBV6-5 to TRBJ2-3; weak D call: TRBD2 (6 bases). The V and J ends lost 2 bases and 0 bases respectively, with 6 bases between them. The V gene's germline CDR1 is MNHEY and CDR2 SVGAGI. The CDR3 totals 14 residues.

The CDR3 loop reads CASSRTGGSNQPQHF. CDR3 sequence (DNA): TGTGCCAGCAGTCGAACCGGGGGGAGCAATCAGCCCCAGCATTTT. The rearrangement links TRBV9 to TRBJ1-5, with D maybe TRBD1 (5 bases). The CDR3 has 15 residues. Deletions cut 5 bases from V and 1 base from J, with 13 bases between. CDR1 is SGDLS, CDR2 YYNGEE, per germline.

The V gene is TRBV28, the J gene TRBJ2-7; 8 bases match TRBD2. Germline assignment: CDR1 MDHEN and CDR2 SYDVKM. V was pared by 5 bases and J by 6 bases, with 18 bases of the junction left unmatched. The CDR3 is made up of 17 amino acids. CDR3 protein: CASSPKVARREAGEQYF. CDR3 DNA: TGTGCCAGCAGTCCCAAGGTAGCGAGGCGGGAGGCGGGCGAGCAGTACTTC.

The chain carries TRBV19 and TRBJ1-5; no firm D call. Germline lookup yields CDR1 LNHDA and CDR2 SQIVND (reference sequence). V gave up 3 bases and J gave up 1 base, with 10 bases separating them. This CDR3 spans 15 amino acids. CDR3 sequence (DNA): TGTGCCAGTAGTATCCTGACGGAGAGCAATCAGCCCCAGCATTTT. It encodes CASSILTESNQPQHF.

The genes are TRBV2 and TRBJ2-7, with D hard to call. The CDR3 extends over 10 amino acids. Germline V gives CDR1 SNHLY, CDR2 FYNNEI. V lost 7 bases to trimming and J lost 7 bases, with 8 bases between them. The CDR3 DNA reads as TGTGCCAGCATCTTGGGGGAGCAGTACTTC. Translation gives CASILGEQYF.

The chain links TRBV7-3 to TRBJ2-1; D assignment may be TRBD1 or TRBD2 (5 bases each). Germline-derived CDR1 and CDR2 are SGHTA and FQGTGA. The CDR3 is made up of 15 amino acids. V dropped 0 bases and J dropped 5 bases, with 11 bases sitting between them. The CDR3 is CASSLTGRLNNEQFF. The CDR3, as DNA: TGTGCCAGCAGCTTAACGGGACGACTCAACAATGAGCAGTTCTTC.